This is a list of T cell receptor beta chains from one sample in a study of cytomegalovirus exposure and HLA in healthy donors. TCRdb keeps only in-frame clones here, not all; method: immunoSEQ multiplex PCR. Of tens of thousands of clones in the sample, 80% were seen once. The sample was PBMCs. The receptor set was obtained from a man aged 45-65 years in good health and CMV-seropositive. The CDR3 runs from the conserved cysteine through the conserved F or W. D genes are given only for firm matches. Part of the rows lack a size; the others show once, few, many or a class for expanded clones.

clone size: few; D gene: TRBD2; V gene: TRBV4-2; J gene: TRBJ2-3; CDR3 protein: CASSLGGSGTADTQYF
clone size: few; D gene: .; V gene: TRBV20-1; J gene: TRBJ2-7; CDR3 protein: CSPRDGYEQYF
clone size: .; D gene: .; V gene: TRBV5-8; J gene: TRBJ1-5; CDR3 protein: CASSLGPDRPNQPQHF
clone size: .; D gene: TRBD2; V gene: TRBV18; J gene: TRBJ2-7; CDR3 protein: CASSSPGLVGYEQYF
clone size: once; D gene: TRBD1; V gene: TRBV7-2; J gene: TRBJ1-5; CDR3 protein: CASSLKGTGNQPQHF
clone size: .; D gene: TRBD1; V gene: TRBV9; J gene: TRBJ1-2; CDR3 protein: CASSGTGTEDYGYTF
clone size: .; D gene: .; V gene: TRBV6-1; J gene: TRBJ2-5; CDR3 protein: CASKMGAAETQYF
clone size: .; D gene: .; V gene: TRBV5-1; J gene: TRBJ1-2; CDR3 protein: CASSLERAYGYTF
clone size: .; D gene: TRBD1; V gene: TRBV5-1; J gene: TRBJ1-4; CDR3 protein: CASRQITGANGNEKLFF
clone size: .; D gene: TRBD2; V gene: TRBV7-8; J gene: TRBJ2-2; CDR3 protein: CASSRKGLGSNTGELFF
clone size: once; D gene: .; V gene: TRBV7-2; J gene: TRBJ1-6; CDR3 protein: CASSSWAPRGNSPLHF
clone size: .; D gene: .; V gene: TRBV6-5; J gene: TRBJ1-4; CDR3 protein: CATQDFEKLFF
clone size: .; D gene: TRBD2; V gene: TRBV11-2; J gene: TRBJ2-2; CDR3 protein: CASSPRVLQTSGNTGELFF
clone size: .; D gene: .; V gene: TRBV7-9; J gene: TRBJ2-7; CDR3 protein: CSSSPTGGSINYEQYF
clone size: .; D gene: .; V gene: TRBV7-9; J gene: TRBJ1-2; CDR3 protein: CSSSLGQIYGYTF
clone size: .; D gene: TRBD2; V gene: TRBV11-2; J gene: TRBJ2-1; CDR3 protein: CASSFGGRAWDEQFF
clone size: .; D gene: .; V gene: TRBV6-1; J gene: TRBJ2-7; CDR3 protein: CASSVGSTYEQYF
clone size: .; D gene: TRBD1; V gene: TRBV7-9; J gene: TRBJ1-4; CDR3 protein: CASSLEAGGKATNEKLFF
clone size: .; D gene: .; V gene: TRBV7-3; J gene: TRBJ2-1; CDR3 protein: CASSFTSQNEQFF
clone size: .; D gene: TRBD2; V gene: TRBV6-1; J gene: TRBJ2-1; CDR3 protein: CASSEGLAGGGNEQFF
clone size: .; D gene: .; V gene: TRBV30; J gene: TRBJ2-2; CDR3 protein: CAWSSGGIRPGELFF
clone size: .; D gene: TRBD2; V gene: TRBV6-5; J gene: TRBJ2-1; CDR3 protein: CASRGSGMDEQFF
clone size: once; D gene: TRBD1; V gene: TRBV5-1; J gene: TRBJ2-7; CDR3 protein: CASSTDRGDPYEQYF
clone size: .; D gene: .; V gene: TRBV23-1; J gene: TRBJ2-7; CDR3 protein: CASSSPQRLEQYF
clone size: .; D gene: .; V gene: TRBV4-3; J gene: TRBJ1-4; CDR3 protein: CASSPRTVGEKLFF
clone size: .; D gene: .; V gene: TRBV7-2; J gene: TRBJ1-5; CDR3 protein: CASSEWGGQPQHF
clone size: .; D gene: TRBD2; V gene: TRBV5-1; J gene: TRBJ2-3; CDR3 protein: CASSRPTSGSTDTQYF
clone size: .; D gene: TRBD1; V gene: TRBV2; J gene: TRBJ1-2; CDR3 protein: CASDRVYGYTF
clone size: .; D gene: TRBD1; V gene: TRBV4-2; J gene: TRBJ1-4; CDR3 protein: CASSQADRDTTEKLFF
clone size: few; D gene: .; V gene: TRBV5-1; J gene: TRBJ2-3; CDR3 protein: CASSLGGQRTDTQYF
clone size: once; D gene: TRBD2; V gene: TRBV5-6; J gene: TRBJ2-1; CDR3 protein: CASSLGLAGYNEQFF
clone size: .; D gene: TRBD2; V gene: TRBV4-1; J gene: TRBJ2-3; CDR3 protein: CASNGGRGGTDTQYF
clone size: .; D gene: TRBD1; V gene: TRBV5-1; J gene: TRBJ1-2; CDR3 protein: CASRLDRGYGYTF
clone size: .; D gene: TRBD2; V gene: TRBV5-1; J gene: TRBJ2-3; CDR3 protein: CASSSGLAGGGTDTQYF
clone size: .; D gene: .; V gene: TRBV5-1; J gene: TRBJ2-7; CDR3 protein: CASSLGAGLSYEQYF
clone size: .; D gene: TRBD1; V gene: TRBV30; J gene: TRBJ1-4; CDR3 protein: CAWSEDRVYEKLFF
clone size: many; D gene: .; V gene: TRBV6-4; J gene: TRBJ1-2; CDR3 protein: CASSETAGQKRYTF
clone size: .; D gene: TRBD2; V gene: TRBV7-8; J gene: TRBJ2-2; CDR3 protein: CASSPPAGLAGNTGELFF
clone size: once; D gene: TRBD2; V gene: TRBV5-5; J gene: TRBJ2-7; CDR3 protein: CASSLGRGDSEQYF
clone size: .; D gene: TRBD1; V gene: TRBV7-6; J gene: TRBJ1-1; CDR3 protein: CASSFPPPDRLLTEAFF
clone size: few; D gene: TRBD2; V gene: TRBV19; J gene: TRBJ2-1; CDR3 protein: CASSSGRGLAVNEQFF
clone size: .; D gene: .; V gene: TRBV11-1; J gene: TRBJ2-5; CDR3 protein: CASSSVPREETQYF
clone size: .; D gene: .; V gene: TRBV29-1; J gene: TRBJ2-7; CDR3 protein: CSVGGDGSYEQYF
clone size: .; D gene: TRBD2; V gene: TRBV6-1; J gene: TRBJ2-4; CDR3 protein: CASSEANGPGGANIQYF
clone size: .; D gene: .; V gene: TRBV29-1; J gene: TRBJ2-1; CDR3 protein: CSVLRLDSNEQFF
clone size: .; D gene: .; V gene: TRBV11-2; J gene: TRBJ2-5; CDR3 protein: CASSSTGETQYF
clone size: .; D gene: .; V gene: TRBV19; J gene: TRBJ2-7; CDR3 protein: CASTPGSGSYEQYF
clone size: .; D gene: TRBD1; V gene: TRBV5-4; J gene: TRBJ1-2; CDR3 protein: CASSFQETGYGYTF